This T cell receptor beta chain was recorded in a study of cytomegalovirus exposure and HLA in healthy donors. The PCR used 60 Vbeta and 13 Jbeta primers. Data came from immunoSEQ multiplex PCR; TCRdb stores just in-frame clones and leaves some out. The sample lists 85,000 to 100,000 clones, approximately 89% seen once, with 8% to 10% in the top ten. There are 14 residues in the CDR3. Per the germline V gene, CDR1 is LNHDA and CDR2 is SQIVND (reference sequence). Concerning this clone: No antigen is known for it. One end of the junction does not line up with germline, which may come from a read error.

Regarding the study as a whole: The authors later found most CMV-associated TCR beta chains appeared HLA-restricted. In a later analysis, compared with equally common non-associated chains, HLA-associated beta chains were more expanded.

What was sequenced was PBMCs. This clonotype originated in a man aged 30-40 years in good health and CMV-seropositive. V and J are TRBV19 and TRBJ2-2; 10 nucleotides agree with TRBD2. As DNA, the CDR3 is TGTGCCGGTAGGACTAGCGGGAACACCGGGGAGCTGTTTTTT. It specifies CAGRTSGNTGELFF.